Presented here are 21 T cell receptor beta chains from one specimen sequenced in a study of shared clonotypes between healthy human individuals. Measured with immunoSEQ multiplex PCR; TCRdb has only the in-frame clones, and not every one. There are millions of clones in the sample; roughly 95% occur only once, and about 1.1% lies in the top ten. Positive CCR7 selection of CD45RO-negative cells yielded the naive CD8 cells, and terminally differentiated effector memory CD45RA+ cells were excluded. The sample comprised naive CD8+ T cells sorted from blood. These receptor sequences come from a young man in good health.

With respect to this clone: At the DNA level, this CDR3 is encoded by other sequences in the same sample as well. The CDR3, as DNA: TGTGCCTGGAGTGTTCTCACCGGGGAGCTGTTTTTT. Amino acids: CAWSVLTGELFF. The chain combines TRBV30 with TRBJ2-2; D is uncertain. V lost 0 bases to trimming and J lost 4 bases, with 3 bases between them. The germline V gene encodes CDR1 GTSNPN and CDR2 SVGIG (reference sequence). The CDR3 loop spans 12 amino acids.

The chain joins TRBV5-8 to TRBJ1-5; TRBD1 matches 10 bases. The junction had 8 bases not matched to a gene; V was cut back by 3 bases and J by 2 bases. CDR3 length: 17 residues. Germline V gene lookup returns CDR1 SGHTS and CDR2 YDEGEE. DNA for the CDR3: TGTGCCAGCAGCTCCGGGACAGGGGTGTTGGGCAATCAGCCCCAGCATTTT. Protein product: CASSSGTGVLGNQPQHF.

The V call is TRBV5-6, the J call TRBJ2-3; a possible D gene is TRBD2 (5 bases). The CDR3 covers 14 residues. V lost 4 bases, J lost 4 bases, and 13 bases lay in between. Germline V gives CDR1 SGHDT, CDR2 YYEEEE. The DNA for the CDR3 is TGTGCCAGCAGCCAAGGAGGAGTAGCAGATACGCAGTATTTT. This sequence encodes CASSQGGVADTQYF.

The chain employs TRBV11-2 and TRBJ1-2; TRBD1 is a possible D gene (5 bases). The CDR3 totals 14 residues. Germline CDR1 and CDR2: SGHAT and FQNNGV. Trimming cost V 2 bases and J 4 bases, with 11 bases left between them. DNA for the CDR3: TGTGCCAGCAGCTTACAACCTGGGGGCTATGGCTACACCTTC. This translates into CASSLQPGGYGYTF.

For this clone: The junction does not match germline at one end; this may be a read error. The chain couples TRBV7-2 to TRBJ2-1; 7 bases line up with TRBD1. This CDR3 comprises 14 residues. CDR1 and CDR2 from the germline V gene are SGHTA and FQGNSA. The CDR3 reads CASSEGAAYDEQFF. The CDR3 coding sequence is TGTGCCAGCAGCGAGGGGGCGGCCTACGATGAGCAGTTCTTC. The entire variable domain, with the rest obtained from reference TRBV7-2 and TRBJ2-1, is as follows: GAGVSQSPSNKVTEKGKDVELRCDPISGHTALYWYRQSLGQGLEFLIYFQGNSAPDKSGLPSDRFSAERTGGSVSTLTIQRTQQEDSAVYLCASSEGAAYDEQFFGPGTRLTVL.

The V and J genes are TRBV27 and TRBJ2-1, with D perhaps TRBD1 (6 bases). The CDR3 consists of 14 residues. The germline gives CDR1 MNHEY, CDR2 SMNVEV (reference sequence). V lost 5 bases, J lost 8 bases, and 16 bases lay in between. CDR3 sequence: CASSTLGAGDEQFF. As DNA, the CDR3 is TGTGCCAGCAGTACTCTCGGGGCAGGGGATGAGCAGTTCTTC.

The rearrangement uses TRBV28 and TRBJ1-4; TRBD1 is a possible D gene (6 bases). Germline assignment: CDR1 MDHEN and CDR2 SYDVKM. V was cut by 7 bases and J by 6 bases, with 15 bases left in between. This CDR3 region has 14 residues. The CDR3 bases are TGTGCCAGCACCGAGGTGGGGGGCGATGAAAAACTGTTTTTT. Protein: CASTEVGGDEKLFF.

In this sample, this clone turned up once. The J gene is TRBJ2-5, the V gene TRBV11-2; maybe TRBD2 (6 bases). V shed 8 bases and J shed 5 bases, with 15 bases lying between them. The V gene's germline CDR1 is SGHAT and CDR2 FQNNGV. The CDR3 consists of 13 residues. CDR3 in amino acids: CASSGGGIETQYF. CDR3 nucleotides: TGTGCCAGCTCCGGAGGAGGGATCGAGACCCAGTACTTC.

This clone was detected a few times. The CDR3 sequence: CASRGNRANSPLHF. The CDR3, as DNA: TGTGCCAGCAGGGGCAATCGTGCGAATTCACCCCTCCACTTT. The chain combines TRBV2 with TRBJ1-6; D remains ambiguous. There are 14 residues in the CDR3. Trimming stripped 6 bases from V and 7 bases from J, with 13 bases between. CDR1 SNHLY and CDR2 FYNNEI come from the germline V gene.

Remarks on this clone: Additional DNA sequences in this sample encode the identical CDR3. The chain joins TRBV10-1 to TRBJ2-7; either TRBD1 or TRBD2 may fit D (5 bases each). V was cut by 3 bases and J by 5 bases, with 8 bases left in between. CDR1 WNHNN and CDR2 SYGVQD come from the germline V gene (reference sequence). CDR3 length: 12 amino acids. CDR3 coding DNA: TGCGCCAGCAGTGATTGGGGACACGAGCAGTACTTC. It translates to CASSDWGHEQYF.

The genes are TRBV28 and TRBJ1-5, with a tentative D call TRBD1 (5 bases). Germline loops: CDR1 MDHEN, CDR2 SYDVKM. The CDR3 spans 14 residues. V lost 3 bases and J lost 5, with 11 bases in between. CDR3 sequence: CASSLEGWDQPQHF. In nucleotides, the CDR3 is TGTGCCAGCAGTTTGGAGGGGTGGGATCAGCCCCAGCATTTT.

V usage is TRBV7-9 and J usage is TRBJ2-7; D possibly corresponds to TRBD1 (6 bases). In germline, CDR1 is SEHNR, CDR2 FQNEAQ (reference sequence). The V end was cut by 6 bases, the J end by 2 bases, with 14 bases between. The CDR3 spans 14 residues. The CDR3 sequence is CASSKGHGTYEQYF. The CDR3 DNA sequence: TGTGCCAGCAGTAAGGGACACGGTACCTACGAGCAGTACTTC.

V gene TRBV29-1 combines with J gene TRBJ1-1; a possible D gene is TRBD1 (5 bases). The CDR3 runs 12 residues. V was pared by 5 bases and J by 0 bases, with 7 bases between. Germline V gives CDR1 SQVTM, CDR2 ANQGSEA. The CDR3 DNA is TGCAGCGTTAAGGGGATGAACACTGAAGCTTTCTTT. Encoded protein: CSVKGMNTEAFF.

A note on this clone: This CDR3 is also generated by other DNA sequences in the sample. The chain joins TRBV7-9 to TRBJ2-7; no clear D gene. Germline V gene sequence: CDR1 SEHNR, CDR2 FQNEAQ (reference sequence). This CDR3 is 14 amino acids long. The V end was cut by 1 base, the J end by 3 bases, with 10 bases between. The chain's CDR3 is CASSLVDGLYEQYF. The CDR3 DNA follows: TGTGCCAGCAGCTTAGTTGACGGCCTCTACGAGCAGTACTTC.

This clone was counted a single time. The V and J genes are TRBV7-2 and TRBJ2-7; the D is unclear. Germline CDR1 SGHTA, CDR2 FQGNSA. The CDR3 has 13 amino acids. Trimming removed 5 bases at V and 2 bases at J, with 10 bases between. CDR3 sequence reads: CASSPNLAYEQYF. CDR3 DNA: TGTGCCAGCAGCCCCAATCTCGCCTACGAGCAGTACTTC.

The chain uses TRBV6-6 and TRBJ1-1, with a weak D call TRBD1 (6 bases). CDR3 size: 14 residues. V lost 5 bases and J lost 6, with 16 bases in between. Germline values: CDR1 MNHNY, CDR2 SVGAGI (reference sequence). The CDR3: CASSPGAGLAEAFF. CDR3 nucleotide sequence: TGTGCCAGCAGTCCAGGGGCAGGGTTGGCTGAAGCTTTCTTT.

In this sample, this clone turned up once. Other DNA sequences in this specimen translate into the identical CDR3. V and J are TRBV4-3 and TRBJ1-1; no clear D gene. The germline V and J ends were trimmed by 2 bases and 2 bases, with 6 bases remaining between them. CDR3 length: 13 residues. Germline CDR1 and CDR2: LGHNA and YSLEER. The CDR3 region is CASSQSLNTEAFF. CDR3 nucleotide sequence: TGCGCCAGCAGCCAAAGTCTTAACACTGAAGCTTTCTTT.

The rearrangement joins TRBV6-6 to TRBJ1-6; 7 bases are shared with TRBD1. With 5 bases clipped from V and 3 bases from J, the junction kept 4 bases outside the gene matches. The CDR3 loop spans 15 amino acids. Germline V gene lookup returns CDR1 MNHNY and CDR2 SVGAGI (reference sequence). The CDR3 sequence is CASSPSGGYNSPLHF. CDR3 nucleotides: TGTGCCAGCAGTCCCTCAGGGGGCTATAATTCACCCCTCCACTTT.

Comment on this clone: At the DNA level, this CDR3 is encoded by other sequences in the same sample as well. The chain employs TRBV9 and TRBJ2-1, with 7 bases lining up with TRBD2. Germline-derived CDR1 and CDR2 are SGDLS and YYNGEE. V lost 0 bases to trimming and J lost 6 bases; unmatched junction nucleotides: 3. This CDR3 is built from 14 residues. This CDR3 is CASSVAGGSNEQFF. The CDR3, as DNA: TGTGCCAGCAGCGTAGCGGGAGGCTCCAATGAGCAGTTCTTC.

This rearrangement joins TRBV27 to TRBJ2-1; 9 bases fit TRBD2. Losses at the gene ends were 7 bases for V and 5 bases for J; bases not matched to a gene: 12. The CDR3 totals 16 residues. Looked up from germline, CDR1 is MNHEY and CDR2 is SMNVEV (reference sequence). The CDR3 sequence: CASTLGWASGNNEQFF. For the CDR3, the DNA is TGTGCCAGCACCCTTGGTTGGGCTAGCGGGAACAATGAGCAGTTCTTC.

The table lists this clone with a count of one. The J gene is TRBJ1-3, the V gene TRBV10-1; 7 positions agree with TRBD1. The CDR3 has 14 amino acids. Trimming took 4 bases from V and 4 from J; bases not matched to a gene: 4. Germline CDR1 and CDR2: WNHNN and SYGVQD (reference sequence). The CDR3 region has the DNA TGCGCCAGCAGTGCGGGCAGGGGGGGAAACACCATATATTTT. Translation gives CASSAGRGGNTIYF.